The sequence of this T cell receptor (beta chain) was determined in a study of cytomegalovirus exposure and HLA in healthy donors. Findings and limits, study-wide: The authors later found HLA-associated TCR beta chains more clonally expanded than equally common others. Presence/absence analyses assumed roughly uniform sequencing depth across donors, which may not hold. According to an earlier analysis, most TCR beta V segments yielded productive rearrangements about 90% or about 30% of the time. Some V segments (TRBV6-2 and TRBV6-3 among them) were excluded as indistinguishable.

This clone was recorded only once. Its specificity is not known. Both 60 Vbeta primers and 13 Jbeta primers went into the PCR. Assay used: immunoSEQ multiplex PCR; TCRdb lists only in-frame clones, some missing. The table has roughly 290,000 clones, about four fifths seen once. CDR1 is MNHEY, CDR2 SVGAGI, per germline. Trimming took 5 bases from V and 4 from J, leaving 17 bases between them. The CDR3 is made up of 15 amino acids. The sequence was collected from a girl aged 2-10 years in good health and CMV-seronegative. The specimen was PBMCs. The rearrangement links TRBV6-5 to TRBJ2-5, with D maybe TRBD2 (5 bases). For the CDR3, the DNA is TGTGCCAGCAGTCTTGGTCGCCGAGAGGGAGAGACCCAGTACTTC. Translating it yields CASSLGRREGETQYF.